Following are 24 T cell receptor beta chains from one sample sequenced in a study of shared clonotypes between healthy human individuals. CD45RO negativity and positive selection for CCR7 defined naive CD8 cells, a population that excluded terminally differentiated effector memory CD45RA+ cells. The data were produced by immunoSEQ multiplex PCR, yet TCRdb's version contains in-frame clones alone and is incomplete. The repertoire consists of 450,000 to 700,000 clones, with roughly 95% occurring once and the leading ten covering approximately 0.1%. Sequenced sample: naive CD8+ T cells sorted from blood. The source is a woman aged 30 to 39 in good health.

The chain recombines TRBV28 with TRBJ2-2; 14 bases line up with TRBD2. The CDR3 sequence is 18 residues long. Germline V CDR1 and CDR2: MDHEN, SYDVKM. V trimming: 4 bases; J trimming: 4 bases; junction bases outside the gene matches: 8. The CDR3 DNA reads as TGTGCCAGCAGTTCTTGGACTAGCGGGAGGTCCGGCACCGGGGAGCTGTTTTTT. Residues: CASSSWTSGRSGTGELFF.

V and J are TRBV5-1 and TRBJ1-1; D call uncertain. V dropped 6 bases and J dropped 0 bases, with 9 bases sitting between them. This CDR3 has 13 residues. The germline V gene has CDR1 SGHRS and CDR2 YFSETQ. CDR3 region: CASKARLNTEAFF. In DNA, the CDR3 is TGCGCCAGCAAGGCCAGGCTGAACACTGAAGCTTTCTTT.

This chain joins TRBV7-9 and TRBJ2-3, with D possibly being TRBD1 (6 bases). The CDR3 runs 14 residues. V shed 1 base and J shed 2 bases, with 7 bases lying between them. Germline assignment: CDR1 SEHNR and CDR2 FQNEAQ (reference sequence). CDR3 sequence reads: CASSLDRATDTQYF. The CDR3 bases are TGTGCCAGCAGCTTAGACAGGGCCACAGATACGCAGTATTTT.

This chain connects TRBV6-5 to TRBJ1-2; no definite D call. This CDR3 is 13 amino acids long. V dropped 4 bases and J dropped 8 bases, with 14 bases sitting between them. The germline V gene encodes CDR1 MNHEY and CDR2 SVGAGI. The CDR3 region is CASSSTLVGGYTF. CDR3 nucleotide sequence: TGTGCCAGCAGTTCCACCCTGGTTGGGGGCTACACCTTC.

The chain combines TRBV7-9 with TRBJ2-7, with D unclear. This CDR3 has 11 residues. CDR1 SEHNR and CDR2 FQNEAQ come from the germline V gene (reference sequence). V was cut by 5 bases and J by 6 bases, with 8 bases left in between. CDR3 region: CASSAAAEQYF. CDR3 sequence (DNA): TGTGCCAGCAGCGCCGCGGCCGAGCAGTACTTC.

This chain uses TRBV2 with TRBJ2-3; 9 positions match TRBD2. With V trimmed by 1 base and J by 1 base, 0 bases remained unmatched. CDR1 and CDR2 (germline): SNHLY, FYNNEI. CDR3 length: 15 residues. The CDR3 sequence: CASSEGLAGTDTQYF. The CDR3 bases are TGTGCCAGCAGTGAAGGACTAGCGGGCACAGATACGCAGTATTTT.

The chain uses TRBV11-2 and TRBJ2-7; no reliable D call. CDR3 length: 15 amino acids. Germline V gene data show CDR1 as SGHAT and CDR2 as FQNNGV. V was pared by 5 bases and J by 4 bases, with 18 bases between. CDR3 coding DNA: TGTGCCAGCAGCCCAGACGGGCCTCACCCTTACGAGCAGTACTTC. This gives the protein CASSPDGPHPYEQYF.

V and J are TRBV7-8 and TRBJ2-7; a possible D gene is TRBD1 (5 bases). The CDR3 extends over 15 amino acids. Trimming removed 2 bases from V and 0 bases from J, with 11 bases in between. Per the germline V gene, CDR1 is SGHVS and CDR2 is FQNEAQ. DNA of the CDR3: TGTGCCAGCAGCTTATATCAGGGTTCCTCCTACGAGCAGTACTTC. Protein product: CASSLYQGSSYEQYF.

This clone has just one count. The chain employs TRBV2 and TRBJ2-3; TRBD2 matches 7 bases. Looked up from germline, CDR1 is SNHLY and CDR2 is FYNNEI. This CDR3 has 15 amino acids. The junction had 11 bases not matched to a gene; V was cut back by 6 bases and J by 5 bases. CDR3 nucleotides: TGTGCCAGCAGGTCTAGCGGACCTCCCGAAGATACGCAGTATTTT. It yields the protein CASRSSGPPEDTQYF.

The sample holds one count of this clone. The J gene is TRBJ1-1, the V gene TRBV29-1, with D unresolved. Germline CDR1 is SQVTM and CDR2 is ANQGSEA. V lost 7 bases and J lost 2, with 8 bases in between. The CDR3 loop spans 11 amino acids. The CDR3 bases are TGCAGCGGACGGATAAACACTGAAGCTTTCTTT. Translation: CSGRINTEAFF.

The chain links TRBV7-9 to TRBJ2-2; 10 positions agree with TRBD2. From germline, CDR1 is SEHNR and CDR2 FQNEAQ (reference sequence). V shed 6 bases, J shed 0 bases, and the junction held 4 bases outside the gene matches. The CDR3 runs 16 residues. In nucleotides, the CDR3 is TGTGCCAGCAGGGGAGCGGGAGGGGCGAACACCGGGGAGCTGTTTTTT. It codes for CASRGAGGANTGELFF.

This chain joins TRBV5-8 and TRBJ1-2, with 9 bases matching TRBD1. Germline CDR1 is SGHTS and CDR2 is YDEGEE. J was trimmed by 8 bases and V by 1 base; bases with no gene match: 6. The CDR3 is 14 amino acids. The CDR3 spells CASSLTGQGTGYTF. The CDR3 DNA sequence: TGTGCCAGCAGCTTGACGGGACAGGGCACCGGCTACACCTTC.

V gene TRBV14 combines with J gene TRBJ2-1; D is unclear. The germline CDR1 and CDR2 sequences are SGHDN and FVKESK. This CDR3 has 12 amino acids. V lost 6 bases, J lost 7 bases, and 10 bases lay in between. The CDR3 protein is CASREGLNEQFF. In nucleotides, the CDR3 is TGTGCCAGCAGAGAAGGGCTGAATGAGCAGTTCTTC.

The rearrangement joins TRBV28 to TRBJ1-2; tentative D call: TRBD1 (5 bases). CDR3 length: 13 amino acids. The germline CDR1 and CDR2 sequences are MDHEN and SYDVKM. V was trimmed by 5 bases and J by 2 bases, leaving 9 bases between them. The CDR3 region is CASSTTDNYGYTF. The CDR3 DNA sequence: TGTGCCAGCAGTACGACAGACAACTATGGCTACACCTTC.

V gene TRBV28 combines with J gene TRBJ1-3; 10 bases line up with TRBD1. With 6 bases clipped from V and 3 bases from J, the junction kept 8 bases outside the gene matches. This CDR3 has 16 amino acids. Germline V lookup: CDR1 MDHEN, CDR2 SYDVKM. The CDR3, as DNA: TGTGCCAGCAGGCAGGGACAGGGGTCTTTTGGAAACACCATATATTTT. It encodes CASRQGQGSFGNTIYF.

The V and J genes are TRBV7-2 and TRBJ2-7; D is unresolved. Germline values: CDR1 SGHTA, CDR2 FQGNSA. V dropped 5 bases and J dropped 5 bases, with 16 bases sitting between them. CDR3 length: 14 residues. The CDR3 sequence: CASSALVSFHEQYF. For the CDR3, the DNA is TGTGCCAGCAGCGCGCTGGTTAGTTTCCACGAGCAGTACTTC.

The chain carries TRBV7-2 and TRBJ2-3; a weak D match, TRBD1 (6 bases). The germline CDR1 and CDR2 sequences are SGHTA and FQGNSA. CDR3 length: 15 amino acids. Trimming cost V 3 bases and J 0 bases, with 10 bases left between them. The CDR3 here is CASSLGAESTDTQYF. CDR3 DNA sequence: TGTGCCAGCAGCTTGGGGGCAGAAAGCACAGATACGCAGTATTTT.

The J gene is TRBJ1-2, the V gene TRBV27; a weak D match, TRBD1 (5 bases). The CDR3 contains 16 residues. Trimming pared 2 bases from V and 3 bases from J, leaving 16 bases between. Germline V gene data show CDR1 as MNHEY and CDR2 as SMNVEV (reference sequence). The CDR3 nucleotides are TGTGCCAGCAGTTTAGGGGCGGAGGGAAGATACTATGGCTACACCTTC. It codes for CASSLGAEGRYYGYTF.

This clone was observed once. The chain recombines TRBV5-1 with TRBJ2-7; no clear D. The CDR3 consists of 14 residues. Germline V gene lookup returns CDR1 SGHRS and CDR2 YFSETQ. Trimming took 0 bases from V and 2 from J, leaving 9 bases between them. The CDR3 region has the DNA TGCGCCAGCAGCTTGGGTTGGGAAGCCTACGAGCAGTACTTC. Translating it yields CASSLGWEAYEQYF. The full variable domain, in which reference TRBV5-1 and TRBJ2-7 provide the parts outside the CDR3, is KAGVTQTPRYLIKTRGQQVTLSCSPISGHRSVSWYQQTPGQGLQFLFEYFSETQRNKGNFPGRFSGRQFSNSRSEMNVSTLELGDSALYLCASSLGWEAYEQYFGPGTRLTVT.

The chain recombines TRBV27 with TRBJ1-1; 8 bases are a match to TRBD1. The CDR3 is 12 amino acids. The ends lost 5 bases at V and 6 bases at J; junction bases unmatched: 2. The V gene's germline CDR1 is MNHEY and CDR2 SMNVEV (reference sequence). The CDR3 DNA is TGTGCCAGCAGTCAGGGGGCTGCTGAAGCTTTCTTT. Its translation is CASSQGAAEAFF.

The CDR3 nucleotides read TGTGCCAGCAGCTTCGGGACTAGCGGGATAATATCCTACAATGAGCAGTTCTTC. It encodes CASSFGTSGIISYNEQFF. This chain joins TRBV5-6 and TRBJ2-1; 13 bases agree with TRBD2. Unmatched junction bases numbered 6, after V lost 2 bases and J lost 1 base. The CDR3 runs to 18 residues. Looked up from germline, CDR1 is SGHDT and CDR2 is YYEEEE.

The chain links TRBV7-8 to TRBJ2-5; 13 nucleotides match TRBD2. In germline, CDR1 is SGHVS, CDR2 FQNEAQ. This CDR3 spans 17 amino acids. The ends lost 5 bases at V and 5 bases at J; junction bases unmatched: 11. This chain's CDR3 is CASSPRLAGGPTETQYF. CDR3 nucleotide sequence: TGTGCCAGCAGCCCCCGACTAGCGGGAGGCCCGACGGAGACCCAGTACTTC.

The rearrangement links TRBV5-8 to TRBJ2-1; no definite D call. CDR3 length equals 15 residues. Germline V gives CDR1 SGHTS, CDR2 YDEGEE. V lost 4 bases, J lost 0 bases, and 11 bases lay in between. CDR3 nucleotide sequence: TGTGCCAGCAGCCCGATCAAGAGCTCCTACAATGAGCAGTTCTTC. Amino acid sequence: CASSPIKSSYNEQFF. The variable domain in full, with the rest retrieved from reference TRBV5-8 and TRBJ2-1, is EAGVTQSPTHLIKTRGQQATLRCSPISGHTSVYWYQQALGLGLQFLLWYDEGEERNRGNFPPRFSGRQFPNYSSELNVNALELEDSALYLCASSPIKSSYNEQFFGPGTRLTVL.

Concerning this clone: The sample has other DNA sequences that encode this CDR3 too. The rearrangement links TRBV7-9 to TRBJ2-7; 8 nucleotides match TRBD1. CDR1 SEHNR and CDR2 FQNEAQ come from the germline V gene (reference sequence). The CDR3 runs to 13 residues. V lost 5 bases, J lost 4 bases, and 4 bases stayed unmatched. The CDR3 here is CASSPRTGYEQYF. The CDR3 bases are TGTGCCAGCAGCCCAAGGACAGGGTACGAGCAGTACTTC.